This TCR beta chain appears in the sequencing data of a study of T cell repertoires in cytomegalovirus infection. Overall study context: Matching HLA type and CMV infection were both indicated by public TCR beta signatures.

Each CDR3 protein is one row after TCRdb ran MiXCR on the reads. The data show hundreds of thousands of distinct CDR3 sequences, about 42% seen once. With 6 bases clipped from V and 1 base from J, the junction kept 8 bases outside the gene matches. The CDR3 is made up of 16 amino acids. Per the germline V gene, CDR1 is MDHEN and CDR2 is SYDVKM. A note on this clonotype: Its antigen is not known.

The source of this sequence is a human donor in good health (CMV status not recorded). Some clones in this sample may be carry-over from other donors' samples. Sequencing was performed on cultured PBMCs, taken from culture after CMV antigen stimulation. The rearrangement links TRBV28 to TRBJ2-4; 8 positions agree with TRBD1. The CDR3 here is CASSQAGGAAKNIQYF. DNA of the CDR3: TGTGCCAGCAGCCAGGCAGGGGGCGCGGCCAAAAACATTCAGTACTTC.